The entry that follows covers one T cell receptor (beta chain) sequence. This sample was included in a study of blood T cell repertoires in COVID-19. Trimming removed 5 bases from V and 2 bases from J, with 13 bases in between. Germline CDR1 and CDR2: SGHVS and FQNEAQ. The CDR3 totals 14 residues. The repertoire was sequenced with immunoSEQ multiplex PCR; TCRdb's copy has only in-frame clones and lacks some. This sample yields under 250,000 clones, of which 89% are seen a single time; roughly 6.5% belongs to the top ten. Sequenced: peripheral blood. The chain links TRBV7-8 to TRBJ2-7, with D possibly being TRBD2 (6 bases). This TCR came from a man aged 60 to 75 who had recovered from COVID-19. In nucleotides, the CDR3 is TGTGCCAGCAGCGCGGGACGCGGCCCCTACGAGCAGTACTTC. Its protein product is CASSAGRGPYEQYF.